This T cell receptor (beta chain) was sequenced in a study of blood T cell repertoires in COVID-19. The table came from immunoSEQ multiplex PCR; TCRdb's copy has only in-frame clones and leaves some out. The sample carries 200,000 to 250,000 clones, roughly 84% recorded once. The sequence was obtained from a woman between 40 and 55 years old who had recovered from COVID-19. The material sequenced was PBMCs or T cells enriched from blood (not recorded which).

CDR3 nucleotide sequence: TGTGCCAGCAGTTCCCAGACAGTAGGTCTATATCCGTTCTTC. Protein sequence: CASSSQTVGLYPFF. The chain employs TRBV2 and TRBJ2-1; tentatively, D is TRBD1 (5 bases). CDR1 is SNHLY, CDR2 FYNNEI, per germline. Trimming pared 5 bases from V and 15 bases from J, leaving 23 bases between. This CDR3 is 14 amino acids long.